The T cell receptor (beta chain) under discussion was sequenced for a study of identical twins. Findings and caveats of the study: The authors drew conclusions from cross-sectional statistical analysis rather than following the same donors.

TCRdb re-analysed the 5' RACE reads in MiXCR, keeping a single row per CDR3 protein. The data show around 1.7 million distinct CDR3 sequences, with about 30% seen just once and around 0.25% held by the top ten. The germline V and J ends were trimmed by 4 bases and 6 bases, with 16 bases remaining between them. This CDR3 has 14 amino acids. Germline V lookup: CDR1 SQVTM, CDR2 ANQGSEA. Ten or more counts support this clonotype. The antigen is undetermined. The chain joins TRBV29-1 to TRBJ2-1, with TRBD1 as a possible D gene (5 bases). The TCR originated in a newborn girl in good health. The sequenced sample was cord blood. The DNA for the CDR3 is TGCAGCGTTGGGCAGGGATACCTACCCAATGAGCAGTTCTTC. Translated: CSVGQGYLPNEQFF.